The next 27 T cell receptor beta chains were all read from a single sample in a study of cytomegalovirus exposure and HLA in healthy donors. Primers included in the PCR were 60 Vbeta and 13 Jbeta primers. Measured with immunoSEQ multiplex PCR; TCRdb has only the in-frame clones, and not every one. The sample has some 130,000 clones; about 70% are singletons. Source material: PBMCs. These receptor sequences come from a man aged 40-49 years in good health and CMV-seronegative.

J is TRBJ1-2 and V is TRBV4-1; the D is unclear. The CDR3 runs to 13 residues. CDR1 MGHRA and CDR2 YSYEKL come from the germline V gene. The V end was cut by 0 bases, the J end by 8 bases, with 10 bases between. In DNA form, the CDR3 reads TGCGCCAGCAGCCAAGAGGCCGTTTGGGGCTACACCTTC. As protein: CASSQEAVWGYTF.

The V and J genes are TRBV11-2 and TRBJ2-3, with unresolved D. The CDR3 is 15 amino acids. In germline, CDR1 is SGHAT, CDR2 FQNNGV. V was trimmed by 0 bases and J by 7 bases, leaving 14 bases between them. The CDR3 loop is CASSLDRLNSHTQYF. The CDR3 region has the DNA TGTGCCAGCAGCTTAGATCGGTTAAACAGCCATACGCAGTATTTT.

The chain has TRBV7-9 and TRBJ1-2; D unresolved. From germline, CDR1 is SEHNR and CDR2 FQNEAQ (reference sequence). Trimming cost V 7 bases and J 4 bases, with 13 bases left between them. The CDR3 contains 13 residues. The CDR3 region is CASTPAVGYGYTF. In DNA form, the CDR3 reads TGTGCCAGCACCCCGGCGGTGGGCTATGGCTACACCTTC.

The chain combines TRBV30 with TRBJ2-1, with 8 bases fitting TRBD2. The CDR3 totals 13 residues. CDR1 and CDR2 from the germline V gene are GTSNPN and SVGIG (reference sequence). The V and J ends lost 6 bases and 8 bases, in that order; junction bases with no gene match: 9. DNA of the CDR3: TGTGCCTGCCTCGGGGGGGAGGCCGATGAGCAGTTCTTC. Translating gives CACLGGEADEQFF.

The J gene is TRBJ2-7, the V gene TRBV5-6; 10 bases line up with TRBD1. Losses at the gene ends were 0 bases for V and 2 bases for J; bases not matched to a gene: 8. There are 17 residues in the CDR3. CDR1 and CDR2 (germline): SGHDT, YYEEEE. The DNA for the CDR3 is TGTGCCAGCAGCTTGGAGGAGGCCGGGACAGGGGCCTACGAGCAGTACTTC. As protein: CASSLEEAGTGAYEQYF.

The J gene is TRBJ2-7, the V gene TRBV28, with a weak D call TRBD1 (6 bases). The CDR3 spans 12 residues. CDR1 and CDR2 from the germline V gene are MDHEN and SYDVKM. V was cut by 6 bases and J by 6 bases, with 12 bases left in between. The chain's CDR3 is CASRGEGGEQYF. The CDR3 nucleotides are TGTGCCAGCAGGGGGGAAGGGGGCGAGCAGTACTTC.

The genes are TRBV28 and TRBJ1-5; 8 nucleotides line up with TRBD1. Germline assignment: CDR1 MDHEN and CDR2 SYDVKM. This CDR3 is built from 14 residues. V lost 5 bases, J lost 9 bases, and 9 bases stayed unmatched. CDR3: CASSQRTGSGPQHF. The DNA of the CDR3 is TGTGCCAGCAGTCAGAGGACAGGGTCGGGGCCCCAGCATTTT.

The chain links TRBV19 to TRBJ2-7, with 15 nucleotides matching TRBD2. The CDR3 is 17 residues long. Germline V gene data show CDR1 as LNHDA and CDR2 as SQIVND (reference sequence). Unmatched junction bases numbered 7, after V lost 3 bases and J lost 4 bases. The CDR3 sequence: CASSISGLAGGPYEQYF. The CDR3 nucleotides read TGTGCCAGTAGTATTTCCGGACTAGCGGGAGGGCCATACGAGCAGTACTTC.

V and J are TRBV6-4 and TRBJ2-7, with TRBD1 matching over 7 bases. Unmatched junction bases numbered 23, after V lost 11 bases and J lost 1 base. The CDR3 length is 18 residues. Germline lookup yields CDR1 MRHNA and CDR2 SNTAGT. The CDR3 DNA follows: TGTGCCGGATGGAAAGGGACAGAATGGGAAGGAGGATCCTACGAGCAGTACTTC. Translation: CAGWKGTEWEGGSYEQYF.

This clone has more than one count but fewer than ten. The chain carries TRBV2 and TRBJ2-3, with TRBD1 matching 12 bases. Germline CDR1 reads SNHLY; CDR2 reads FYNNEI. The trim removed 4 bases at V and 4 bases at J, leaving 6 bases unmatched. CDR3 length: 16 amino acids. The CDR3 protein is CASSGDRGRYADTQYF. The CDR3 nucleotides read TGTGCCAGCAGTGGGGACAGGGGGCGATACGCAGATACGCAGTATTTT.

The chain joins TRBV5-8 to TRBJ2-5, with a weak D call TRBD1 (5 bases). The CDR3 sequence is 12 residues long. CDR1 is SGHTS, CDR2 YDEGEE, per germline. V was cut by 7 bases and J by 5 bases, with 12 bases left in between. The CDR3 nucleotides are TGTGCCAGCGGGGCCTACGGGGAGACCCAGTACTTC. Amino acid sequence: CASGAYGETQYF.

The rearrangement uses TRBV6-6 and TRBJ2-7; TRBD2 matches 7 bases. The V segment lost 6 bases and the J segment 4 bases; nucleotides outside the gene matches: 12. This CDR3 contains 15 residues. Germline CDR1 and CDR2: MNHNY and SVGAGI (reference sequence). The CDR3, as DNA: TGTGCCAGCAGCCCCCCGGGGGGAAGGGGTTACGAGCAGTACTTC. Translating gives CASSPPGGRGYEQYF.

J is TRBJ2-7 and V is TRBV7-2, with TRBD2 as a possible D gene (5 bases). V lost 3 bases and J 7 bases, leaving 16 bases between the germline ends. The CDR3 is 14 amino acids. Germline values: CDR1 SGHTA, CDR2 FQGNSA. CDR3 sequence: CASSFTGPSGEQYF. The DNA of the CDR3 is TGTGCCAGCAGCTTCACCGGTCCCTCGGGGGAGCAGTACTTC.

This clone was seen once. The DNA for the CDR3 is TGTGCCAGCAGCTTAACTAGCGGGGTCTACAATGAGCAGTTCTTC. This gives the protein CASSLTSGVYNEQFF. The gene calls are TRBV9 and TRBJ2-1, with 10 positions matching TRBD2. Unmatched junction bases numbered 4, after V lost 4 bases and J lost 3 bases. Germline V gives CDR1 SGDLS, CDR2 YYNGEE. The CDR3 length is 15 residues.

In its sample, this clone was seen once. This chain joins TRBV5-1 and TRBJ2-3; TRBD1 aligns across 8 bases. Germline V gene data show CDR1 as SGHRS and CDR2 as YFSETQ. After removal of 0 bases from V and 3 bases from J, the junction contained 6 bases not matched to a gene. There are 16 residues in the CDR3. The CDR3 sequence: CASSLAQGAGTDTQYF. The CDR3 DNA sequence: TGCGCCAGCAGCTTGGCCCAGGGGGCTGGTACAGATACGCAGTATTTT.

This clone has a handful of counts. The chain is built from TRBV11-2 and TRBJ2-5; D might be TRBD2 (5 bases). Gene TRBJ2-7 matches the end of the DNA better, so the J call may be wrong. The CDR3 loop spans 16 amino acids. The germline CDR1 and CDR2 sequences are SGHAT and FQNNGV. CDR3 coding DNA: TGTGCCAGCAGCATAAACTTTCCCGGGGTCTCCTACGAGCAGTACTTC. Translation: CASSINFPGVSYEQYF.

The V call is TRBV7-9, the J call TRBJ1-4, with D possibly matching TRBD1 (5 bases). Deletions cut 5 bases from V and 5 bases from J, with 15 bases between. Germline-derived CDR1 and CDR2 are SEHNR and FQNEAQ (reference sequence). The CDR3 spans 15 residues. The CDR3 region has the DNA TGTGCCAGCAGCCCCCGGGGGAGAGAGAATGAAAAACTGTTTTTT. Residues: CASSPRGRENEKLFF.

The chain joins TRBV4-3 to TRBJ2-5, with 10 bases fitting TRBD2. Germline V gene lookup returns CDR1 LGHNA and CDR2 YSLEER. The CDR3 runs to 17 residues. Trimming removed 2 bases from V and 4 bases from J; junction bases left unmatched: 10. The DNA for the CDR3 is TGCGCCAGCAGCCAATTCGGGGCCGCTAGCGGGGGAGAGACCCAGTACTTC. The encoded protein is CASSQFGAASGGETQYF.

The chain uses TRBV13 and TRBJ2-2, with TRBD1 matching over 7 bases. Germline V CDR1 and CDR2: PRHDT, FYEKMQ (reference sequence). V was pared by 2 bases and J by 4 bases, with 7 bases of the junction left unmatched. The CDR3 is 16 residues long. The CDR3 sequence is CASSLRQGRGTGELFF. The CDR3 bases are TGTGCCAGCAGCTTAAGACAGGGAAGAGGCACCGGGGAGCTGTTTTTT.

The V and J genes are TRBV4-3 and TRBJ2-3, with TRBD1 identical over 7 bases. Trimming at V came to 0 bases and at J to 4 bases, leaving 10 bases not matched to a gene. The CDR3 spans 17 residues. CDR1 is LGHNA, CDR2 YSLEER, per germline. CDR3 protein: CASSQDWGQSVSDTQYF. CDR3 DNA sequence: TGCGCCAGCAGCCAAGATTGGGGACAGTCAGTATCAGATACGCAGTATTTT.

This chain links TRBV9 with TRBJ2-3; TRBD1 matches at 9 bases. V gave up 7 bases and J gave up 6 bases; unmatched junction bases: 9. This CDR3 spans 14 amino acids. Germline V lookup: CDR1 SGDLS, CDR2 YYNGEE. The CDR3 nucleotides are TGTGCCAGCTCTCCGACAGGGGGGTTGGATACGCAGTATTTT. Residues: CASSPTGGLDTQYF.

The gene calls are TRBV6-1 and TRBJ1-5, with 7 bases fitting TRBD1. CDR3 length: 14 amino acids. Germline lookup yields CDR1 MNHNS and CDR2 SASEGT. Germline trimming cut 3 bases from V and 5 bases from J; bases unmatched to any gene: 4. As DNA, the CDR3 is TGTGCCAGCAGTGAGGGGGGACAGTATCAGCCCCAGCATTTT. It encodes CASSEGGQYQPQHF.

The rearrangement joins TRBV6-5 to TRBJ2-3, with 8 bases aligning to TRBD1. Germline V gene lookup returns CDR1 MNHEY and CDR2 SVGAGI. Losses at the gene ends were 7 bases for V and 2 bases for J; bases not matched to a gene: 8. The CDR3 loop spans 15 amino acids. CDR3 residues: CASIPQGVVTDTQYF. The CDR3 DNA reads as TGTGCCAGCATCCCACAGGGGGTCGTCACAGATACGCAGTATTTT.

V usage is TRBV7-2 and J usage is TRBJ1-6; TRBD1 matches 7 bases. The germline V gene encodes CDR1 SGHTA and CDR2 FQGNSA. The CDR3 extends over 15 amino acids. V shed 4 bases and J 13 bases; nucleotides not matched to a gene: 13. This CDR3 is CASSSGGGQPTPLHF. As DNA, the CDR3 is TGTGCCAGCAGCTCAGGGGGTGGACAGCCGACCCCCCTCCACTTT.

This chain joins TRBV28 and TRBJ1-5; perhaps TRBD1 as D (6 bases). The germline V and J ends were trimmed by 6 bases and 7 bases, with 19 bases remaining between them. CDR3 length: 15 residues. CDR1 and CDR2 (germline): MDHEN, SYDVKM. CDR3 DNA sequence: TGTGCCAGCAGCCCAATTACAGGGATGGGCCAGCCCCAGCATTTT. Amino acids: CASSPITGMGQPQHF.

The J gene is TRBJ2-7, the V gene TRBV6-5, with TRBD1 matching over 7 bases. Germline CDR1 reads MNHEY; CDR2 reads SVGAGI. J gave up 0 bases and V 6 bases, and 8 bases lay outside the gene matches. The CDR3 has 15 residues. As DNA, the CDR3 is TGTGCCAGCAGGAAGGGGGCGACAGACTCCTACGAGCAGTACTTC. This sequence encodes CASRKGATDSYEQYF.

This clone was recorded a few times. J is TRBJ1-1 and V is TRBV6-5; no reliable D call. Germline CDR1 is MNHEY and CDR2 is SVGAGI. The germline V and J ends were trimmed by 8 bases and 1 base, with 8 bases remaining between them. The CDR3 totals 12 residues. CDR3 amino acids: CASLAGNTEAFF. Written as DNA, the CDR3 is TGTGCCAGCCTTGCGGGGAACACTGAAGCTTTCTTT.